This is a list of T cell receptor beta chains from one sample in a study of CD8+ T cells in alopecia areata. Only in-frame clones appear in the TCRdb table, and some are missing; sequencing was by immunoSEQ multiplex PCR. The sample holds fewer than 250,000 clones, around 64% seen once. The input for sequencing was CD4+ T cells sorted from blood, taken around week 49, from a patient treated with tofacitinib. The origin of the receptors is a human donor with alopecia areata. Both conserved end residues are part of each CDR3. A D gene is named only where the DNA matches it firmly. Size is omitted from some rows. Given values are once, few, many or a class for expanded clones.

J: TRBJ2-7
size: few
D: TRBD2
V: TRBV14
DNA: TGTGCCAGCAGCCAAGGCTCTTCCGGGGGGGCCTCCTTC
CDR3: CASSQGSSGGASF

J: TRBJ1-5
size: -
D: -
V: TRBV27
DNA: TGTGCCAGCAGTTTTATCGATAGCAATCAGCCCCAGCATTTT
CDR3: CASSFIDSNQPQHF

J: TRBJ1-3
size: -
D: TRBD1
V: TRBV7-9
DNA: TGTGCCAGCAGCAAACAGGGGGCATCTGGAAACACCATATATTTT
CDR3: CASSKQGASGNTIYF

J: TRBJ1-1
size: few
D: -
V: TRBV5-6
DNA: TGTGCCAGCAGCTTGAGGACTGAAGCTTTCTTT
CDR3: CASSLRTEAFF

J: TRBJ1-1
size: -
D: -
V: TRBV7-2
DNA: TGTGCCAGCAGCTTGGACCCCACGGGGGAAGCTTTCTTT
CDR3: CASSLDPTGEAFF

J: TRBJ1-2
size: -
D: -
V: TRBV15
DNA: TGTGCCACCAGCAGAGGGAAAGATGGCTACACCTTC
CDR3: CATSRGKDGYTF

J: TRBJ2-3
size: -
D: -
V: TRBV9
DNA: TGTGCCAGCAGCGTAGTGGGGGCTAGCACAGATACGCAGTATTTT
CDR3: CASSVVGASTDTQYF

J: TRBJ2-5
size: many
D: TRBD2
V: TRBV6-5
DNA: TGTGCCAGCAGTTACCTTAGCGGGGGGGCAGAGACCCAGTACTTC
CDR3: CASSYLSGGAETQYF

J: TRBJ2-5
size: -
D: -
V: TRBV1
DNA: TGCACCAGCAGCCCGGGGCGGGAACAAGAGACCCAGTACTTC
CDR3: CTSSPGREQETQYF

J: TRBJ2-2
size: -
D: -
V: TRBV15
DNA: TGTGCCACCAGCAGAGGCCTAGTCACCGGGGAGCTGTTTTTT
CDR3: CATSRGLVTGELFF

J: TRBJ1-1
size: -
D: TRBD1
V: TRBV9
DNA: TGTGCCAGCACCCTGGGACAGATGAACACTGAAGCTTTCTTT
CDR3: CASTLGQMNTEAFF

J: TRBJ2-7
size: many
D: -
V: TRBV7-9
DNA: TGTGCCAGCAGCCCCGGGCAGTGGAACGACCTGACCTCCTACGAGCAGTACTTC
CDR3: CASSPGQWNDLTSYEQYF

J: TRBJ1-1
size: -
D: -
V: TRBV7-9
DNA: TGTGCCAGCAGCCTGGCGACGAACACTGAAGCTTTCTTT
CDR3: CASSLATNTEAFF

J: TRBJ2-7
size: -
D: TRBD1
V: TRBV29-1
DNA: TGCAGCGTTAATTACAGGGGCAACGAGCAGTACTTC
CDR3: CSVNYRGNEQYF

J: TRBJ1-1
size: once
D: TRBD1
V: TRBV30
DNA: TGTGCCTGGAGCACCTCCGGGACAGGGACGTCTGAAGCTTTCTTT
CDR3: CAWSTSGTGTSEAFF